The 29 T cell receptor beta chains below all came from one sample that was sequenced in a study of blood T cell repertoires in COVID-19. Assay used: immunoSEQ multiplex PCR; TCRdb lists only in-frame clones, some missing. Of about 180,000 clones in the sample, 88% were seen once. Source material: PBMCs or T cells enriched from blood (not recorded which). These receptor sequences come from a woman under 30 who had recovered from COVID-19.

V is TRBV19 and J is TRBJ2-1; 7 nucleotides align to TRBD2. The CDR3 loop spans 16 amino acids. Per germline, CDR1 LNHDA and CDR2 SQIVND (reference sequence). J was trimmed by 4 bases and V by 0 bases; bases with no gene match: 6. In DNA, the CDR3 is TGTGCCAGTAGTATAGATCCGGCGGGGGAGTACAATGAGCAGTTCTTC. Encoded protein: CASSIDPAGEYNEQFF.

This clone was recorded once. The rearrangement joins TRBV28 to TRBJ1-3; 9 bases are a match to TRBD1. Germline V CDR1 and CDR2: MDHEN, SYDVKM. This CDR3 contains 17 residues. V gave up 6 bases and J gave up 4 bases; unmatched junction bases: 13. CDR3 nucleotides: TGTGCCAGCAGAACCCCTAGAATTACAGGGGGCGGAAACACCATATATTTT. It specifies CASRTPRITGGGNTIYF. Based on the CDR3 plus reference TRBV28 and TRBJ1-3, the full variable domain is DVKVTQSSRYLVKRTGEKVFLECVQDMDHENMFWYRQDPGLGLRLIYFSYDVKMKEKGDIPEGYSVSREKKERFSLILESASTNQTSMYLCASRTPRITGGGNTIYFGEGSWLTVV.

This clone was found a few times. J is TRBJ2-1 and V is TRBV7-9; 8 bases are a match to TRBD2. The CDR3 covers 16 residues. Trimming took 1 base from V and 1 from J; bases not matched to a gene: 3. Germline assignment: CDR1 SEHNR and CDR2 FQNEAQ (reference sequence). The CDR3 coding sequence is TGTGCCAGCAGCTTAGTGCTAGCGGGTTCCTACAATGAGCAGTTCTTC. As protein: CASSLVLAGSYNEQFF.

The rearrangement uses TRBV19 and TRBJ2-7, with D possibly being TRBD1 (6 bases). The V end was cut by 8 bases, the J end by 4 bases, with 15 bases between. This CDR3 is 13 amino acids long. Per the germline V gene, CDR1 is LNHDA and CDR2 is SQIVND (reference sequence). CDR3 sequence reads: CASGGQPLYEQYF. The DNA for the CDR3 is TGTGCCAGTGGCGGACAGCCGTTATACGAGCAGTACTTC. The entire variable domain, with the rest obtained from reference TRBV19 and TRBJ2-7, is as follows: DGGITQSPKYLFRKEGQNVTLSCEQNLNHDAMYWYRQDPGQGLRLIYYSQIVNDFQKGDIAEGYSVSREKKESFPLTVTSAQKNPTAFYLCASGGQPLYEQYFGPGTRLTVT.

This clone has more than one count but fewer than ten. This chain connects TRBV30 to TRBJ1-1; 7 bases match TRBD1. The V segment lost 4 bases and the J segment 4 bases; nucleotides outside the gene matches: 9. The CDR3 is 14 amino acids. In germline, CDR1 is GTSNPN, CDR2 SVGIG (reference sequence). CDR3 in amino acids: CAWTGGGRGTEAFF. In DNA, the CDR3 is TGTGCCTGGACAGGGGGTGGTCGGGGCACTGAAGCTTTCTTT.

This chain connects TRBV19 to TRBJ1-4; TRBD1 agrees at 7 bases. This CDR3 contains 15 residues. Germline trimming cut 5 bases from V and 7 bases from J; bases unmatched to any gene: 10. In germline, CDR1 is LNHDA, CDR2 SQIVND (reference sequence). CDR3 region: CASSPTRQGGEKLFF. The CDR3 region has the DNA TGTGCCAGTAGTCCAACGCGACAGGGCGGTGAAAAACTGTTTTTT.

The chain recombines TRBV28 with TRBJ1-5; 7 bases are a match to TRBD1. Germline V gene data show CDR1 as MDHEN and CDR2 as SYDVKM. The CDR3 spans 17 residues. V lost 2 bases, J lost 2 bases, and 9 bases stayed unmatched. DNA of the CDR3: TGTGCCAGCAGTTTACCACTGGACAGGATGGGCAATCAGCCCCAGCATTTT. Translated: CASSLPLDRMGNQPQHF.

This clone came up once. This chain connects TRBV27 to TRBJ2-7; a possible D gene is TRBD2 (7 bases). Trimming pared 5 bases from V and 3 bases from J, leaving 23 bases between. Germline loops: CDR1 MNHEY, CDR2 SMNVEV (reference sequence). The CDR3 spans 17 residues. The chain's CDR3 is CASSPGVGGGPRYEQYF. The CDR3 DNA follows: TGTGCCAGCAGTCCCGGTGTTGGGGGGGGCCCCCGCTACGAGCAGTACTTC.

The chain recombines TRBV6-1 with TRBJ1-2; no reliable D call. CDR3 length: 15 residues. Germline V gene data show CDR1 as MNHNS and CDR2 as SASEGT. V was pared by 2 bases and J by 4 bases, with 14 bases between. This chain's CDR3 is CASSELGGKPYGYTF. CDR3 DNA: TGTGCCAGCAGTGAACTCGGAGGCAAACCCTATGGCTACACCTTC.

The rearrangement links TRBV7-9 to TRBJ1-6; D unresolved. V lost 3 bases and J lost 9, with 15 bases in between. The germline gives CDR1 SEHNR, CDR2 FQNEAQ (reference sequence). The CDR3 spans 15 residues. The CDR3 loop is CASSLALQWVSPLHF. Written as DNA, the CDR3 is TGTGCCAGCAGCTTGGCCCTACAGTGGGTTTCACCCCTCCACTTT.

The V and J genes are TRBV7-8 and TRBJ1-2, with D tentatively TRBD1 (5 bases). The V and J ends lost 0 bases and 4 bases respectively, with 24 bases between them. The CDR3 contains 19 residues. CDR1 is SGHVS and CDR2 is FQNEAQ in the germline V gene. The CDR3 DNA reads as TGTGCCAGCAGCTTAGCCCCAAGCGTGGGGGGTTCAGCCAGCTATGGCTACACCTTC. This codes for CASSLAPSVGGSASYGYTF.

The rearrangement links TRBV12-3 or TRBV12-4 to TRBJ2-7, with D hard to call. There are 13 residues in the CDR3. Trimming stripped 3 bases from V and 5 bases from J, with 11 bases between. In DNA form, the CDR3 reads TGTGCCAGCAGTTTGATGAGGAAAGACGAGCAGTACTTC. This gives the protein CASSLMRKDEQYF.

The V and J genes are TRBV6-2 or TRBV6-3 and TRBJ1-4; D gene ambiguous. V lost 5 bases to trimming and J lost 10 bases, with 29 bases between them. The CDR3 consists of 18 residues. The V gene's germline CDR1 is MNHEY and CDR2 SVGEGT. The CDR3 DNA reads TGTGCCAGCAGTATCACCCCCGGGGAAGTCGCGGGAACCGGAAAACTGTTTTTT. The encoded protein is CASSITPGEVAGTGKLFF.

The chain is built from TRBV7-2 and TRBJ2-1; maybe TRBD1 (6 bases). Per the germline V gene, CDR1 is SGHTA and CDR2 is FQGNSA. Trimming took off 5 bases at V and 5 bases at J, with 16 bases between the two ends. The CDR3 loop spans 15 amino acids. The CDR3 nucleotides are TGTGCCAGCAGCATTACAGGGTTAGGGAACAATGAGCAGTTCTTC. Its protein is CASSITGLGNNEQFF.

The chain combines TRBV7-9 with TRBJ1-2, with no clear D. CDR3 length: 16 amino acids. The germline V gene has CDR1 SEHNR and CDR2 FQNEAQ (reference sequence). V was pared by 5 bases and J by 3 bases, with 19 bases between. Written as DNA, the CDR3 is TGTGCCAGCAGCGTAGTCAATCAGTTTGGCTACTATGGCTACACCTTC. Residues: CASSVVNQFGYYGYTF.

The V and J genes are TRBV21-1 and TRBJ2-5; the D segment call TRBD2 is taken from the table without a DNA check. TRBV21-1 is reported as a pseudogene. The CDR3 runs 18 residues. CDR3: CASGTRRMGREEGETQYF. CDR3 DNA: TGTGCCAGCGGTACTCGAAGAATGGGGCGGGAGGAAGGAGAGACCCAGTACTTC.

The gene calls are TRBV11-2 and TRBJ1-2, with D maybe TRBD1 (5 bases). CDR3 size: 16 residues. The germline gives CDR1 SGHAT, CDR2 FQNNGV. V shed 5 bases and J shed 1 base, with 17 bases lying between them. As DNA, the CDR3 is TGTGCCAGCAGCCCCCTTAGGGGCAGAATTAACTATGGCTACACCTTC. Translated, it gives CASSPLRGRINYGYTF.

The chain has TRBV4-2 and TRBJ2-7; the match to TRBD1 covers 8 bases. Germline V gene lookup returns CDR1 LGHNA and CDR2 YNFKEQ. V shed 5 bases and J 3 bases; nucleotides not matched to a gene: 6. This CDR3 is built from 14 residues. CDR3 in amino acids: CASSSLTGVYEQYF. The CDR3 DNA is TGTGCCAGCAGCTCTTTGACAGGGGTCTACGAGCAGTACTTC.

This chain uses TRBV13 with TRBJ2-1; no reliable D call. The V gene's germline CDR1 is PRHDT and CDR2 FYEKMQ (reference sequence). Trimming shortened V by 0 bases and J by 10 bases, and 7 bases separated the two germline ends. This CDR3 is built from 12 residues. CDR3 amino acids: CASSLGRIEQFF. As DNA, the CDR3 is TGTGCCAGCAGCTTAGGGAGGATCGAGCAGTTCTTC. The full variable domain, completed using reference TRBV13 and TRBJ2-1, is AAGVIQSPRHLIKEKRETATLKCYPIPRHDTVYWYQQGPGQDPQFLISFYEKMQSDKGSIPDRFSAQQFSDYHSELNMSSLELGDSALYFCASSLGRIEQFFGPGTRLTVL.

The V gene is TRBV7-2, the J gene TRBJ2-7; weak D call: TRBD2 (6 bases). The closer fit of TRBJ2-4 to the DNA end suggests the J call may be wrong. This CDR3 comprises 14 residues. The germline V gene encodes CDR1 SGHTA and CDR2 FQGNSA. The CDR3: CASSFSRDSSIQYF. The CDR3 nucleotides are TGTGCCAGCAGTTTTTCCCGGGACTCATCCATTCAGTACTTC.

The table lists this clone with a few counts. The V call is TRBV15, the J call TRBJ1-2, with D perhaps TRBD1 (5 bases). Trimming took 4 bases from V and 7 from J, leaving 16 bases between them. From germline, CDR1 is LNHNV and CDR2 YYDKDF (reference sequence). CDR3 size: 14 residues. CDR3 DNA sequence: TGTGCCACCAGCATAAAACAGGTACCCGGTGGCTACACCTTC. Its translation: CATSIKQVPGGYTF.

V gene TRBV2 combines with J gene TRBJ2-7, with D possibly TRBD2 on 6 matching bases. This CDR3 contains 14 residues. The V and J ends lost 6 bases and 7 bases respectively, with 19 bases between them. From germline, CDR1 is SNHLY and CDR2 FYNNEI. DNA for the CDR3: TGTGCCAGCAGGGGGGGAGAAGCCCATGTGGAGCAGTACTTC. Protein product: CASRGGEAHVEQYF. Filled out from reference TRBV2 and TRBJ2-7, the complete variable domain reads EPEVTQTPSHQVTQMGQEVILRCVPISNHLYFYWYRQILGQKVEFLVSFYNNEISEKSEIFDDQFSVERPDGSNFTLKIRSTKLEDSAMYFCASRGGEAHVEQYFGPGTRLTVT.

The chain is built from TRBV6-1 and TRBJ1-4, with 10 bases lining up with TRBD1. From germline, CDR1 is MNHNS and CDR2 SASEGT. This CDR3 comprises 18 residues. The V gene end was trimmed by 4 bases and the J gene end by 0 bases; junction bases not matched to a gene: 8. CDR3 sequence (DNA): TGTGCCAGCAGTGCCCGGGACAGGGGAGGGGCAACTAATGAAAAACTGTTTTTT. It yields the protein CASSARDRGGATNEKLFF.

The chain couples TRBV24-1 to TRBJ1-5; 9 positions agree with TRBD1. Germline CDR1 and CDR2: KGHDR and SFDVKD. The CDR3 sequence is 20 residues long. Losses at the gene ends were 4 bases for V and 0 bases for J; bases not matched to a gene: 15. CDR3 in amino acids: CATSDYGYRGRAISNQPQHF. The CDR3 DNA reads as TGTGCCACCAGTGACTACGGATACAGGGGGCGCGCAATTAGCAATCAGCCCCAGCATTTT.

The V gene is TRBV29-1, the J gene TRBJ2-7; 8 bases agree with TRBD1. V trimming: 5 bases; J trimming: 4 bases; junction bases outside the gene matches: 4. CDR1 is SQVTM, CDR2 ANQGSEA, per germline. CDR3 length: 12 amino acids. The CDR3 here is CSVLQGGYEQYF. The CDR3 DNA reads as TGCAGCGTTTTACAGGGGGGATACGAGCAGTACTTC.

J is TRBJ1-2 and V is TRBV28, with TRBD1 matching 7 bases. Per the germline V gene, CDR1 is MDHEN and CDR2 is SYDVKM. V shed 6 bases, J shed 7 bases, and the junction held 14 bases outside the gene matches. CDR3 length: 15 amino acids. Here the CDR3 DNA reads TGTGCCAGCAGACCCATTACAGGGGTTGGGGGTGGCTACACCTTC. As protein: CASRPITGVGGGYTF.

The J gene is TRBJ1-1, the V gene TRBV5-1; 7 nucleotides line up with TRBD1. Trimming at V came to 1 base and at J to 3 bases, leaving 6 bases not matched to a gene. CDR1 is SGHRS, CDR2 YFSETQ, per germline. The CDR3 runs 15 residues. The CDR3 here is CASSLTGAWDTEAFF. DNA of the CDR3: TGCGCCAGCAGCTTGACAGGGGCTTGGGACACTGAAGCTTTCTTT.

The V gene is TRBV15, the J gene TRBJ2-6; TRBD1 agrees at 7 bases. V lost 3 bases and J lost 2; bases outside the gene matches: 16. Germline CDR1 reads LNHNV; CDR2 reads YYDKDF (reference sequence). The CDR3 totals 20 residues. The CDR3, as DNA: TGTGCCACCAGCAGCCAACCGGGACAGCCACCTCGTACTGGGGCCAACGTCCTGACTTTC. Translation gives CATSSQPGQPPRTGANVLTF.

This rearrangement joins TRBV9 to TRBJ2-1; 11 nucleotides agree with TRBD2. The V gene's germline CDR1 is SGDLS and CDR2 YYNGEE. The trim removed 0 bases at V and 4 bases at J, leaving 3 bases unmatched. This CDR3 contains 16 residues. CDR3 in DNA: TGTGCCAGCAGCGTAGAATTAGCGGGGGGGTACAATGAGCAGTTCTTC. Amino acids: CASSVELAGGYNEQFF.